This T cell receptor beta chain was found in a study of blood T cell repertoires in COVID-19. The wider study: Donors in the United States, Italy and Spain gave samples during acute or convalescent COVID-19. Sources were T cells, B-cell-depleted T cells, or PBMCs; the material itself was cDNA or gDNA.

Original processing methods: Counts of nucleated cells, estimated from reference gene primer amplification, were obtained. Sequencing used immunoSEQ multiplex PCR; TCRdb keeps in-frame clones, though not all of them. The DNA was the basis for D and trimming; V, J and clone size are from that table. The table shows 90,000 to 150,000 clones, with more than 85% occurring only once. Germline-derived CDR1 and CDR2 are SEHNR and FQNEAQ (reference sequence). The CDR3 totals 17 residues. With V trimmed by 1 base and J by 6 bases, 12 bases remained unmatched. This clone appeared once. The chain links TRBV7-9 to TRBJ2-7; TRBD2 aligns across 10 bases. This sequence originates from a human donor with acute or convalescent COVID-19. The donor label of this sample is uncertain. The specimen was peripheral blood. CDR3 sequence (DNA): TGTGCCAGCAGCTTAGTTTCGCTAGCGGGGGAGGTTTTCGAGCAGTACTTC. It yields the protein CASSLVSLAGEVFEQYF.